This T cell receptor (beta chain) is drawn from a study of early T cells in non-severe SARS-CoV-2 infection (dated by TCRdb to the early 2020s). About the study as a whole: Bulk RNA from unsorted whole blood was used for TCR sequencing, so alpha and beta chains could not be paired.

V is cut by 3 bases and J by 4 bases, and the space between the germline ends is 3 bases. The CDR3 goes from the cysteine to the phenylalanine over 11 residues. Only CDR3 DNA is held: 33 bases, read in frame from base 1. Via the germline V gene (reference sequence), CDR1 is WNHNN and CDR2 SYGVQD. Results and caveats for the whole study, not just this receptor: VDJdb matching was skewed toward anti-spike CD8 responses and likely underestimated virus-specific expansions by missing private and CD4 specificities.

In regard to this clonotype: There is no known antigen for this receptor. No much larger clone is present one base from it, and per-base qualities are unavailable.

The receptor library was made with 5' RACE. Sequencer: NextSeq 500. The TCR library protocol attached unique molecular identifiers to individual cDNA molecules to correct for sequencing error and PCR bias. Sequencing covered both TCR alpha and beta chains, and within each sample the abundances of alpha and beta sequences were tightly co-correlated. The source study handled its data this way. V gene, J gene and CDR3 annotation of TCR sequences was performed with Decombinator V4. Expanded TCRs were defined as changing significantly between any two time points under a Poisson model with p below 0.0001. TCR abundances were normalised to the total number of TCRs sequenced per sample and were expressed as counts per million. TRAV1-2 paired with TRAJ12, TRAJ20 or TRAJ33 defined MAIT TCRs, while TRAV10 paired with TRAJ18 defined iNKT TCRs. VDJdb, accessed 1 November 2021, was searched for CMV, EBV and SARS-CoV-2 annotated TCRs, excluding TCRs annotated for multiple antigens. In-frame beta chains were kept once TCRdb had trimmed the public reads at Q25 with fastp and called clones with MiXCR. CDR3 protein duplicates are merged, each entry listing the most common genes and DNA. These V and J calls rely on TCRdb rather than the paper's analysis. The sample table records about 60,000 distinct CDR3 sequences; approximately 15% of these occur just once. 10% of the sample comes from the top ten.

The study was a case-control design nested within a healthcare worker cohort in London, UK, with weekly nasopharyngeal swab PCR tests and blood sampling. Healthcare workers were recruited between 23 and 31 March 2020, during the week of the UK lockdown, and were followed weekly for up to 16 weeks. This clonotype was sampled from an adult who was a healthcare worker with PCR-confirmed SARS-CoV-2 infection or an uninfected control (not recorded which). The sequence is built from TRBV10-1 and TRBJ1-2; no D segment can be confidently identified. The sequencing here drew on whole blood, taken at baseline. The CDR3 region has the sequence CASSDTYGYTF. The nucleotide sequence reads TGCGCCAGCAGTGACACCTATGGCTACACCTTC.